This passage covers 18 T cell receptor beta chains from one sample sequenced in a study of cytotoxic CD8 clonotypes in ibrutinib-treated CLL. Assay used: immunoSEQ multiplex PCR; TCRdb lists only in-frame clones, some missing. The sample has 65,000 to 85,000 clones, roughly 85% seen once. The sequencing here drew on PBMCs, taken after 24 months of ibrutinib treatment. The receptors originated from a human donor with chronic lymphocytic leukemia.

On this clone itself: One end of the junction fails to match germline, which may point to a read error. This chain joins TRBV7-7 and TRBJ2-7; 9 nucleotides align to TRBD1. Germline loops: CDR1 SSHAT, CDR2 FNYEAQ (reference sequence). The CDR3 has 14 residues. CDR3 coding DNA: TGTGCTAGCAGCCCGGGACAGGGCGTGCCTGAGCAGTACTTC. Translation: CASSPGQGVPEQYF.

This clone was observed a handful of times. The chain uses TRBV28 and TRBJ2-2; D remains unclear. Germline values: CDR1 MDHEN, CDR2 SYDVKM. This CDR3 contains 13 residues. V gave up 7 bases and J gave up 1 base, with 7 bases separating them. This CDR3 is CASNTENTGELFF. The CDR3 DNA is TGTGCCAGCAATACAGAGAACACCGGGGAGCTGTTTTTT.

V is TRBV6-1 and J is TRBJ1-5, with D tentatively TRBD1 (5 bases). Germline lookup yields CDR1 MNHNS and CDR2 SASEGT. Trimming stripped 0 bases from V and 3 bases from J, with 9 bases between. The CDR3 sequence is 15 residues long. CDR3 sequence (DNA): TGTGCCAGCAGTGAAGCGGCAGGGTACAATCAGCCCCAGCATTTT. Its protein product is CASSEAAGYNQPQHF.

This chain connects TRBV2 to TRBJ2-1; tentatively, D is TRBD1 (5 bases). The germline V gene encodes CDR1 SNHLY and CDR2 FYNNEI. The CDR3 is 13 residues long. V was shortened by 5 bases and J by 4 bases, with 9 bases between the two germline ends. The CDR3 bases are TGTGCCAGCAGTTCCCAGGGATACAATGAGCAGTTCTTC. Translating gives CASSSQGYNEQFF. Full variable domain (remainder filled in from reference TRBV2 and TRBJ2-1): EPEVTQTPSHQVTQMGQEVILRCVPISNHLYFYWYRQILGQKVEFLVSFYNNEISEKSEIFDDQFSVERPDGSNFTLKIRSTKLEDSAMYFCASSSQGYNEQFFGPGTRLTVL.

The CDR3 DNA reads TGTGCCAGCAGCTTAGACCCTAGCACAGATACGCAGTATTTT. Amino acid sequence: CASSLDPSTDTQYF. The J gene is TRBJ2-3, the V gene TRBV7-9; no clear D gene. The length of the CDR3 is 14 residues. CDR1 is SEHNR, CDR2 FQNEAQ, per germline (reference sequence). Trimming took 1 base from V and 0 from J, leaving 5 bases between them.

V usage is TRBV7-3 and J usage is TRBJ2-2; tentative D call: TRBD1 (5 bases). Germline values: CDR1 SGHTA, CDR2 FQGTGA. This CDR3 is 14 amino acids long. V was shortened by 1 base and J by 7 bases, with 10 bases between the two germline ends. The CDR3 here is CASSLNRLHGELFF. In DNA, the CDR3 is TGTGCCAGCAGCTTAAACAGGTTGCACGGGGAGCTGTTTTTT.

The V and J genes are TRBV7-2 and TRBJ1-5, with 9 bases matching TRBD1. This CDR3 contains 15 residues. V lost 5 bases and J lost 2; bases outside the gene matches: 4. The V gene's germline CDR1 is SGHTA and CDR2 FQGNSA. The CDR3 nucleotides are TGTGCCAGCAGCCGATGGGACAGGGGCAATCAGCCCCAGCATTTT. Translating gives CASSRWDRGNQPQHF.

V is TRBV6-4 and J is TRBJ2-1; 7 bases line up with TRBD1. Per germline, CDR1 MRHNA and CDR2 SNTAGT. CDR3 length: 15 amino acids. The junction had 6 bases not matched to a gene; V was cut back by 2 bases and J by 5 bases. The DNA of the CDR3 is TGTGCCAGCAGTGACCCTGGGACAGCGAACAATGAGCAGTTCTTC. It is translated as CASSDPGTANNEQFF.

The genes are TRBV10-1 and TRBJ2-7; no firm D call. V lost 3 bases and J lost 3, with 9 bases in between. The CDR3 runs 13 residues. The germline V gene has CDR1 WNHNN and CDR2 SYGVQD (reference sequence). The CDR3 protein is CASSDPPDYEQYF. In DNA, the CDR3 is TGCGCCAGCAGTGACCCTCCCGACTACGAGCAGTACTTC.

The CDR3 DNA reads TGTGCCAGCAGCAAATGGCCGGGACAGGGAACCTACGAGCAGTACTTC. It codes for CASSKWPGQGTYEQYF. J is TRBJ2-7 and V is TRBV11-2; 9 nucleotides match TRBD1. V lost 5 bases to trimming and J lost 2 bases; unmatched junction nucleotides: 10. Germline values: CDR1 SGHAT, CDR2 FQNNGV. There are 16 residues in the CDR3.

This clone was seen only a few times. This chain links TRBV21-1 with TRBJ2-7; no DNA check was done on the table's D call, TRBD1. TRBV21-1 counts as a pseudogene. The CDR3 contains 12 residues. The CDR3 here is CASSKDSYEQYF. CDR3 nucleotide sequence: TGTGCCAGCAGCAAAGACAGTTACGAGCAGTACTTC.

The chain couples TRBV19 to TRBJ2-6; 7 bases map to TRBD2. Germline V lookup: CDR1 LNHDA, CDR2 SQIVND (reference sequence). This CDR3 spans 16 amino acids. Trimming removed 7 bases from V and 0 bases from J; junction bases left unmatched: 6. CDR3 sequence: CASNAGRGSGANVLTF. DNA of the CDR3: TGTGCCAGTAATGCAGGGAGGGGCTCTGGGGCCAACGTCCTGACTTTC.

This chain links TRBV13 with TRBJ2-7; 9 nucleotides line up with TRBD2. Germline CDR1 PRHDT, CDR2 FYEKMQ (reference sequence). This CDR3 region has 14 residues. The V and J ends lost 3 bases and 3 bases, in that order; junction bases with no gene match: 3. The CDR3 is CASSFSGSIYEQYF. The CDR3 DNA sequence: TGTGCCAGCAGCTTTAGCGGGAGTATCTACGAGCAGTACTTC.

The chain carries TRBV7-7 and TRBJ2-1; 7 bases match TRBD2. Trimming at V came to 4 bases and at J to 5 bases, leaving 2 bases not matched to a gene. The CDR3 extends over 13 amino acids. CDR1 is SSHAT and CDR2 is FNYEAQ in the germline V gene (reference sequence). The CDR3 coding sequence is TGTGCCAGCAGCTCCGGGACTAACAATGAGCAGTTCTTC. Amino acid sequence: CASSSGTNNEQFF.

The chain has TRBV5-1 and TRBJ2-5; D might be TRBD1 (6 bases). V was trimmed by 0 bases and J by 5 bases, leaving 20 bases between them. The CDR3 runs 17 residues. Germline CDR1 SGHRS, CDR2 YFSETQ. This chain's CDR3 is CASSLDRGLGVSETQYF. CDR3 nucleotides: TGCGCCAGCAGCTTGGATAGGGGGTTGGGGGTGTCGGAGACCCAGTACTTC.

The V and J genes are TRBV19 and TRBJ2-7; 8 bases agree with TRBD1. This CDR3 is 16 amino acids long. Trimming took 4 bases from V and 5 from J; bases not matched to a gene: 13. Germline values: CDR1 LNHDA, CDR2 SQIVND (reference sequence). Here the CDR3 reads CASSNPLGQGENEQYF. The CDR3 DNA sequence: TGTGCCAGTAGTAATCCCCTAGGACAGGGTGAGAACGAGCAGTACTTC.

The V gene is TRBV19, the J gene TRBJ2-1, with 11 nucleotides matching TRBD1. This CDR3 has 19 residues. From germline, CDR1 is LNHDA and CDR2 SQIVND (reference sequence). V gave up 6 bases and J gave up 2 bases; unmatched junction bases: 15. CDR3: CASRSGTGGTGSAYNEQFF. The CDR3 DNA is TGTGCCAGTAGATCCGGGACAGGGGGGACCGGGAGCGCCTACAATGAGCAGTTCTTC.

This clone showed up just a few times. V is TRBV28 and J is TRBJ1-5; TRBD1 agrees at 7 bases. This CDR3 contains 12 residues. From germline, CDR1 is MDHEN and CDR2 SYDVKM. V dropped 6 bases and J dropped 7; count of bases not matched to a gene: 3. The CDR3 loop reads CASRQGIQPQHF. The DNA for the CDR3 is TGTGCCAGCAGACAGGGGATCCAGCCCCAGCATTTT. Based on the CDR3 plus reference TRBV28 and TRBJ1-5, the full variable domain is DVKVTQSSRYLVKRTGEKVFLECVQDMDHENMFWYRQDPGLGLRLIYFSYDVKMKEKGDIPEGYSVSREKKERFSLILESASTNQTSMYLCASRQGIQPQHFGDGTRLSIL.